Listed below are T cell receptor beta chains from one sample, sequenced in a study of blood T cell repertoires in COVID-19. Repertoires were generated with immunoSEQ multiplex PCR, while TCRdb's copy carries only in-frame clones and drops some. The sample yields 220,000 or so clones, approximately 86% seen once. The sample consisted of peripheral blood. Receptor source: a woman aged 45 to 65 with COVID-19, enrolled during active disease. CDR3s include the opening cysteine and the closing phenylalanine or tryptophan. A D gene is named only where the DNA matches it firmly. The size field is filled for only some rows; it gives once, few, many or a size class.

D gene	J gene	clone size	V gene	CDR3 protein	CDR3 DNA
TRBD2	TRBJ2-5	-	TRBV5-4	CASSLGLASETQYF	TGTGCCAGCAGCTTGGGACTAGCCTCGGAGACCCAGTACTTC
TRBD1	TRBJ1-4	-	TRBV6-5	CASQTGEEKLFF	TGTGCCAGTCAAACAGGGGAGGAAAAACTGTTTTTT
-	TRBJ2-5	-	TRBV5-1	CASSLYVGAGSETQYF	TGCGCCAGCAGCTTGTACGTTGGTGCGGGGTCGGAGACCCAGTACTTC
-	TRBJ1-1	-	TRBV10-1	CASSAVLQGEAFF	TGCGCCAGCAGTGCTGTGCTACAGGGTGAAGCTTTCTTT
TRBD1	TRBJ2-6	-	TRBV13	CASSFWTGSSSGANVLTF	TGTGCCAGCAGCTTCTGGACAGGGTCGAGCTCCGGGGCCAACGTCCTGACTTTC
TRBD1	TRBJ1-1	-	TRBV9	CASSVRGAVPNTEAFF	TGTGCCAGCAGCGTCAGGGGGGCCGTACCAAACACTGAAGCTTTCTTT
-	TRBJ2-3	-	TRBV7-9	CASGGGLSTDTQYF	TGTGCCAGCGGAGGGGGACTAAGCACAGATACGCAGTATTTT
-	TRBJ2-3	-	TRBV4-1	CASSQERGPNTDTQYF	TGCGCCAGCAGCCAAGAGCGGGGGCCGAACACAGATACGCAGTATTTT
TRBD1	TRBJ1-4	-	TRBV5-4	CASSLITGTGREKLFF	TGTGCCAGCAGCTTAATAACCGGGACAGGTCGTGAAAAACTGTTTTTT
-	TRBJ1-1	-	TRBV2	CASMGRRDTEAFF	TGTGCCAGCATGGGGCGCAGGGACACTGAAGCTTTCTTT
-	TRBJ1-5	-	TRBV19	CASSTKGNYGNQPQHF	TGTGCCAGTAGTACCAAGGGGAATTACGGCAATCAGCCCCAGCATTTT
TRBD1	TRBJ2-5	-	TRBV11-2	CASSLSGQGSQETQYF	TGTGCCAGCAGCTTATCGGGACAGGGGTCTCAAGAGACCCAGTACTTC
-	TRBJ2-3	-	TRBV6-5	CASSQGGQGTDTQYF	TGTGCCAGCAGCCAGGGGGGCCAAGGCACAGATACGCAGTATTTT
-	TRBJ1-4	few	TRBV12-3/TRBV12-4	CASSLVEQGLFF	TGTGCCAGCAGTTTGGTAGAACAGGGACTGTTTTTT
TRBD1	TRBJ2-7	-	TRBV2	CASRGTGASYEQYF	TGTGCCAGCAGAGGGACAGGGGCAAGCTACGAGCAGTACTTC
TRBD1	TRBJ1-5	-	TRBV9	CASSGGQGSNQPQHF	TGTGCCAGCAGCGGGGGACAGGGGAGCAATCAGCCCCAGCATTTT
TRBD1	TRBJ2-3	-	TRBV7-2	CASSLVTGGTDTQYF	TGTGCCAGCAGCTTGGTAACAGGGGGCACAGATACGCAGTATTTT
TRBD2	TRBJ2-2	-	TRBV11-2	CASSSSWIAGAPGGELFF	TGTGCCAGCAGCTCCTCGTGGATAGCGGGGGCCCCAGGGGGGGAGCTGTTTTTT
-	TRBJ1-2	-	TRBV2	CASSEWGMIGRANYGYTF	TGTGCCAGCAGTGAATGGGGAATGATTGGGAGAGCTAACTATGGCTACACCTTC
-	TRBJ1-5	-	TRBV6-1	CASSEAGGYQPQHF	TGTGCCAGCAGTGAAGCCGGGGGTTATCAGCCCCAGCATTTT
-	TRBJ2-2	-	TRBV13	CASINFGTGELFF	TGTGCCAGCATAAACTTTGGCACCGGGGAGCTGTTTTTT
TRBD2	TRBJ2-1	-	TRBV9	CASSLIGTSGGRNEQFF	TGTGCCAGCAGCCTGATAGGGACTAGCGGGGGTAGGAATGAGCAGTTCTTC
-	TRBJ1-6	once	TRBV7-2	CASSLFQAAYYNSPLHF	TGTGCCAGCAGCTTATTTCAGGCCGCCTACTATAATTCACCCCTCCACTTT
TRBD1	TRBJ2-7	-	TRBV7-6	CASSRRDRGLGGEQYF	TGTGCCAGCAGCCGCAGGGACAGGGGGTTGGGCGGCGAGCAGTACTTC
-	TRBJ2-7	-	TRBV11-3	CASSSTGVSRLSSYEQYF	TGTGCCAGCAGCTCCACGGGAGTCAGTAGATTATCGTCCTACGAGCAGTACTTC
TRBD1	TRBJ2-1	-	TRBV19	CASSPGTGGAIEQFF	TGTGCCAGTAGTCCCGGGACAGGGGGCGCGATTGAGCAGTTCTTC
-	TRBJ2-1	-	TRBV3-1/TRBV3-2	CASSYNTYEQFF	TGTGCCAGCAGCTATAATACCTACGAGCAGTTCTTC
TRBD1	TRBJ2-2	once	TRBV24-1	CATGQVTNTGELFF	TGTGCCACCGGACAGGTAACGAACACCGGGGAGCTGTTTTTT
-	TRBJ2-7	-	TRBV19	CASRRRDLPRSEQYF	TGTGCCAGTAGGAGGAGGGACCTCCCACGTAGCGAGCAGTACTTC
-	TRBJ2-1	-	TRBV12-3/TRBV12-4	CASSSSRGEQFF	TGTGCCAGCAGTTCATCCCGCGGTGAGCAGTTCTTC
TRBD1	TRBJ1-4	-	TRBV6-2/TRBV6-3	CASSPGQGATNEKLFF	TGTGCCAGCAGCCCTGGACAGGGGGCAACTAATGAAAAACTGTTTTTT
-	TRBJ1-4	-	TRBV7-8	CASSLSGTSSEKLFF	TGTGCCAGCAGCTTAAGCGGGACGAGTAGTGAAAAACTGTTTTTT
TRBD1	TRBJ1-2	few	TRBV4-1	CASNQGARHYGYTF	TGCGCCAGCAACCAGGGGGCGCGACACTATGGCTACACCTTC
TRBD1	TRBJ2-2	-	TRBV11-3	CASSLRGTGESGELFF	TGTGCCAGCAGTCTCCGAGGGACAGGGGAATCCGGGGAGCTGTTTTTT
TRBD2	TRBJ2-3	-	TRBV5-5	CASSLWGGSTDTQYF	TGTGCCAGCAGCTTATGGGGAGGGAGCACAGATACGCAGTATTTT
-	TRBJ1-6	few	TRBV18	CASSRHATGQSNSPLHF	TGTGCCAGCTCACGGCACGCGACGGGACAATCTAATTCACCCCTCCACTTT
TRBD1	TRBJ1-2	-	TRBV5-1	CASSFMTGGYGYTF	TGCGCCAGCAGCTTTATGACAGGGGGCTATGGCTACACCTTC
-	TRBJ2-2	-	TRBV30	CAWSLLGHYTGELFF	TGTGCCTGGAGCCTTTTGGGACATTACACCGGGGAGCTGTTTTTT
-	TRBJ1-5	-	TRBV7-3	CASSFIITQPQHF	TGTGCCAGCAGCTTTATTATAACACAGCCCCAGCATTTT
-	TRBJ1-2	-	TRBV19	CASSNRNPNYGYTF	TGTGCCAGTAGTAACAGGAATCCTAACTATGGCTACACCTTC
TRBD1	TRBJ1-2	-	TRBV27	CASSPRQGHGSYGYTF	TGTGCCAGCAGTCCGAGACAGGGGCACGGGTCCTATGGCTACACCTTC
-	TRBJ2-3	-	TRBV5-1	CASSLDYGDTQYF	TGCGCCAGCAGCTTGGATTACGGAGATACGCAGTATTTT
-	TRBJ1-1	-	TRBV28	CASSSPSRGMNTEAFF	TGTGCCAGCAGTTCCCCCTCGCGGGGGATGAACACTGAAGCTTTCTTT
TRBD1	TRBJ2-1	-	TRBV6-4	CASSDRGAYNEQFF	TGTGCCAGCTCCGACAGGGGAGCTTACAATGAGCAGTTCTTC